The 29 T cell receptor beta chains listed next were all sequenced from one sample in a study of identical twins. TCRdb re-called the 5' RACE reads with MiXCR, one entry per CDR3 protein. Of under 900,000 distinct CDR3 sequences in the sample, 18% were seen once. The same specimen was also included in a second study, on T cells expressing NK-cell markers.

The sequencing sample was made of PBMCs. Every receptor here comes from a woman in her late teens or twenties in good health.

The chain employs TRBV20-1 and TRBJ1-6; perhaps TRBD1 as D (5 bases). V shed 2 bases and J shed 10 bases, with 15 bases lying between them. Looked up from germline, CDR1 is DFQATT and CDR2 is SNEGSKA (reference sequence). The CDR3 consists of 14 residues. In DNA, the CDR3 is TGCAGTGCTAGACCACAATGGCAGGGATCACCCCTCCACTTT. Translation: CSARPQWQGSPLHF.

The chain joins TRBV20-1 to TRBJ2-7; 9 positions agree with TRBD2. Looked up from germline, CDR1 is DFQATT and CDR2 is SNEGSKA (reference sequence). The junction had 9 bases not matched to a gene; V was cut back by 4 bases and J by 8 bases. There are 13 residues in the CDR3. CDR3 coding DNA: TGCAGTGCTATAGCGGGAGTAAGCTTCCAGCAGTACTTC. The encoded protein is CSAIAGVSFQQYF.

The chain combines TRBV5-1 with TRBJ1-1, with D perhaps TRBD1 (5 bases). The CDR3 spans 14 residues. Trimming shortened V by 1 base and J by 3 bases, and 10 bases separated the two germline ends. CDR1 and CDR2 from the germline V gene are SGHRS and YFSETQ. DNA of the CDR3: TGCGCCAGCAGCTTGCAGACAGCCGACACTGAAGCTTTCTTT. Translating it yields CASSLQTADTEAFF.

This clonotype has only a few counts. One end of the junction varies from germline; a read error may be responsible. The chain has TRBV10-3 and TRBJ2-5, with 7 bases that match TRBD2. CDR3 length: 13 amino acids. Germline CDR1 and CDR2: ENHRY and SYGVKD. This CDR3 reads CAISDPSGETQYF. The CDR3 bases are TGTGCCATCAGTGACCCTAGCGGTGAGACCCAATACTTC.

The table lists this clonotype with a few counts. The chain is built from TRBV12-3 or TRBV12-4 and TRBJ2-1; 9 nucleotides match TRBD2. V was pared by 2 bases and J by 9 bases, with 5 bases of the junction left unmatched. The CDR3 loop spans 14 amino acids. CDR3 region: CASSLRREGLEQFF. As DNA, the CDR3 is TGTGCCAGCAGTTTACGGCGGGAGGGGCTTGAGCAGTTCTTC.

This clonotype was recorded a few times. The chain carries TRBV20-1 and TRBJ2-1; a possible D gene is TRBD2 (5 bases). With 3 bases removed from V and 6 bases from J, the gap between germline ends came to 15 bases. This CDR3 has 14 residues. Germline assignment: CDR1 DFQATT and CDR2 SNEGSKA (reference sequence). The DNA of the CDR3 is TGCAGTGCTAGTTTCGGGTCGGGGTTCAATGAGCAGTTCTTC. Translating gives CSASFGSGFNEQFF.

J is TRBJ2-1 and V is TRBV7-9; D ambiguous. V lost 3 bases and J 4 bases, leaving 10 bases between the germline ends. The CDR3 spans 14 residues. Germline V gene data show CDR1 as SEHNR and CDR2 as FQNEAQ (reference sequence). The CDR3 nucleotides are TGTGCCAGCAGCTTCCCCCCGGTTTACAATGAGCAGTTCTTC. Its translation is CASSFPPVYNEQFF.

There are a few counts of this clonotype. The chain couples TRBV7-2 to TRBJ1-1; no definite D call. CDR3 length equals 11 residues. Trimming left V 1 base short and J 11 bases short, with 8 bases between. From germline, CDR1 is SGHTA and CDR2 FQGNSA. The CDR3 here is CASSLGPGAFF. For the CDR3, the DNA is TGTGCCAGCAGCTTAGGGCCTGGGGCTTTCTTT. Full variable domain (remainder filled in from reference TRBV7-2 and TRBJ1-1): GAGVSQSPSNKVTEKGKDVELRCDPISGHTALYWYRQSLGQGLEFLIYFQGNSAPDKSGLPSDRFSAERTGGSVSTLTIQRTQQEDSAVYLCASSLGPGAFFGQGTRLTVV.

The genes are TRBV15 and TRBJ2-7, with a weak D call TRBD1 (5 bases). The germline CDR1 and CDR2 sequences are LNHNV and YYDKDF (reference sequence). V gave up 0 bases and J gave up 5 bases, with 11 bases separating them. The CDR3 sequence is 14 residues long. CDR3 DNA sequence: TGTGCCACCAGCAGAGATCTACAGGCCGACGAGCAGTACTTC. It is translated as CATSRDLQADEQYF.

The rearrangement links TRBV29-1 to TRBJ2-1; D is uncertain. V was cut by 5 bases and J by 5 bases, with 7 bases left in between. CDR1 and CDR2 from the germline V gene are SQVTM and ANQGSEA. The CDR3 covers 11 residues. CDR3 protein: CSVRQNNEQFF. The CDR3 bases are TGCAGCGTTCGGCAGAACAATGAGCAGTTCTTC.

This chain uses TRBV5-1 with TRBJ2-3; 8 nucleotides agree with TRBD2. Germline lookup yields CDR1 SGHRS and CDR2 YFSETQ. Trimming cost V 1 base and J 3 bases; bases outside gene matches: 7. The CDR3 is 16 amino acids. CDR3 region: CASSLSVSGRTDTQYF. Here the CDR3 DNA reads TGCGCCAGCAGCTTGTCTGTAAGCGGGAGAACAGATACGCAGTATTTT.

This chain uses TRBV29-1 with TRBJ1-2; TRBD1 might be the D (6 bases). The CDR3 is 11 residues long. The germline V gene encodes CDR1 SQVTM and CDR2 ANQGSEA. The V end was cut by 7 bases, the J end by 7 bases, with 13 bases between. The CDR3, as DNA: TGCAGCGGACAACGGGGGGCTGGCTACACCTTC. This codes for CSGQRGAGYTF. The full variable domain, in which reference TRBV29-1 and TRBJ1-2 provide the parts outside the CDR3, is SAVISQKPSRDICQRGTSLTIQCQVDSQVTMMFWYRQQPGQSLTLIATANQGSEATYESGFVIDKFPISRPNLTFSTLTVSNMSPEDSSIYLCSGQRGAGYTFGSGTRLTVV.

V and J are TRBV6-5 and TRBJ1-1, with D unresolved. V lost 2 bases to trimming and J lost 0 bases, with 13 bases between them. CDR1 and CDR2 (germline): MNHEY, SVGAGI. This CDR3 spans 16 amino acids. CDR3 loop: CASSYGFSAVNTEAFF. The CDR3 bases are TGTGCCAGCAGTTACGGGTTTTCGGCGGTGAACACTGAAGCTTTCTTT.

This chain uses TRBV12-3 or TRBV12-4 with TRBJ2-3; no clear D gene. This CDR3 has 12 residues. V was pared by 5 bases and J by 7 bases, with 10 bases between. The CDR3 DNA reads TGTGCCAGCAGTCCGTCGGTGAATACGCAGTATTTT. It yields the protein CASSPSVNTQYF.

This clonotype was seen a handful of times. The CDR3 sequence is CASSLGTAKTF. The CDR3 nucleotides are TGTGCCAGCAGTTTAGGGACGGCCAAAACCTTC. This sequence joins TRBV12-3 or TRBV12-4 and TRBJ1-2; D not resolved. V lost 1 base and J lost 14, with 11 bases in between. The CDR3 loop spans 11 amino acids.

V is TRBV30 and J is TRBJ2-3; 8 positions match TRBD2. CDR1 is GTSNPN and CDR2 is SVGIG in the germline V gene (reference sequence). V gave up 0 bases and J gave up 3 bases; unmatched junction bases: 8. CDR3 length equals 16 residues. In nucleotides, the CDR3 is TGTGCCTGGAGTGTCCTCGGGACTAGAAGGACAGATACGCAGTATTTT. Translation gives CAWSVLGTRRTDTQYF. The full variable domain, completed using reference TRBV30 and TRBJ2-3, is SQTIHQWPATLVQPVGSPLSLECTVEGTSNPNLYWYRQAAGRGLQLLFYSVGIGQISSEVPQNLSASRPQDRQFILSSKKLLLSDSGFYLCAWSVLGTRRTDTQYFGPGTRLTVL.

This chain uses TRBV12-3 or TRBV12-4 with TRBJ2-3; 7 positions agree with TRBD2. The CDR3 has 16 residues. With 3 bases clipped from V and 3 bases from J, the junction kept 9 bases outside the gene matches. CDR3 region: CASSFAPGRGTDTQYF. The CDR3 DNA sequence: TGTGCCAGCAGTTTCGCCCCAGGGAGGGGAACAGATACGCAGTATTTT.

This clonotype was seen only a few times. The J gene is TRBJ2-3, the V gene TRBV12-3 or TRBV12-4; 7 bases match TRBD1. The junction had 11 bases not matched to a gene; V was cut back by 6 bases and J by 5 bases. This CDR3 spans 15 amino acids. CDR3 protein: CASRPIDRVGDTQYF. The DNA for the CDR3 is TGTGCCAGCAGACCCATAGACAGGGTGGGAGATACGCAGTATTTT.

V usage is TRBV7-9 and J usage is TRBJ1-2; 8 bases are a match to TRBD1. Germline loops: CDR1 SEHNR, CDR2 FQNEAQ (reference sequence). V gave up 3 bases and J gave up 6 bases; unmatched junction bases: 3. This CDR3 has 13 amino acids. In nucleotides, the CDR3 is TGTGCCAGCAGCTTTGACAGGGGACATGGCTACACCTTC. Translation: CASSFDRGHGYTF.

The chain employs TRBV20-1 and TRBJ2-5, with a weak D call TRBD2 (6 bases). Trimming cost V 3 bases and J 5 bases, with 16 bases left between them. CDR1 is DFQATT, CDR2 SNEGSKA, per germline (reference sequence). The CDR3 length is 14 residues. CDR3 loop: CSASRAGPVETQYF. The CDR3 nucleotides read TGCAGTGCTAGTAGAGCGGGCCCTGTGGAGACCCAGTACTTC.

The gene calls are TRBV25-1 and TRBJ2-7; D possibly corresponds to TRBD2 (6 bases). The CDR3 contains 12 residues. Trimming removed 7 bases from V and 3 bases from J, with 10 bases in between. Germline CDR1 and CDR2: MGHDK and SYGVNS. CDR3 in DNA: TGTGCCAGCAACGGGAGAAACTACGAGCAGTACTTC. Amino acid sequence: CASNGRNYEQYF.

This clonotype was picked up a small number of times. The chain combines TRBV7-9 with TRBJ2-1, with TRBD1 matching over 8 bases. Trimming removed 3 bases from V and 9 bases from J; junction bases left unmatched: 7. This CDR3 is built from 14 residues. Germline CDR1 is SEHNR and CDR2 is FQNEAQ (reference sequence). The CDR3 sequence: CASSFLHTGGEQFF. The DNA for the CDR3 is TGTGCCAGCAGCTTCCTACACACAGGGGGTGAGCAGTTCTTC.

There are a few counts of this clonotype. The chain couples TRBV6-5 to TRBJ2-7; a possible D gene is TRBD1 (7 bases). Germline-derived CDR1 and CDR2 are MNHEY and SVGAGI. V was pared by 2 bases and J by 4 bases, with 15 bases between. The CDR3 sequence is 15 residues long. This CDR3 reads CASSYPRQGGYEQYF. The CDR3 coding sequence is TGTGCCAGCAGTTACCCCCGACAGGGAGGTTACGAGCAGTACTTC.

This clonotype was seen a few times. The gene calls are TRBV7-2 and TRBJ2-1, with 10 bases identical to TRBD2. Germline values: CDR1 SGHTA, CDR2 FQGNSA. The CDR3 runs 16 residues. V gave up 5 bases and J gave up 0 bases; unmatched junction bases: 4. CDR3 bases: TGTGCCAGCAGCCCATCTAGCGGGAGCTCCTACAATGAGCAGTTCTTC. Residues: CASSPSSGSSYNEQFF.

The chain recombines TRBV29-1 with TRBJ2-7; a weak D match, TRBD1 (5 bases). The CDR3 length is 12 residues. Germline CDR1 reads SQVTM; CDR2 reads ANQGSEA. V shed 5 bases and J shed 3 bases, with 11 bases lying between them. The CDR3 region is CSVSPGNYEQYF. The CDR3 DNA reads as TGCAGCGTTTCTCCAGGGAACTACGAGCAGTACTTC.

This clonotype has a count of ten or more. The chain carries TRBV10-2 and TRBJ2-6; possible D gene TRBD1, 6 bases. CDR1 is WSHSY and CDR2 is SAAADI in the germline V gene. The CDR3 runs to 13 residues. The CDR3 DNA is TGCTCCACAGGGCTCTCTGGGGCCAACGTCCTGACTTTC. Its translation is CSTGLSGANVLTF.

The chain has TRBV7-3 and TRBJ2-3, with D possibly matching TRBD2 (6 bases). The CDR3 covers 15 residues. Trimming stripped 5 bases from V and 2 bases from J, with 14 bases between. In germline, CDR1 is SGHTA, CDR2 FQGTGA. CDR3 sequence (DNA): TGTGCCAGCAGCGAACGCGGGCGGGACACAGATACGCAGTATTTT. This gives the protein CASSERGRDTDTQYF. Using reference TRBV7-3 and TRBJ2-3 for the parts outside the CDR3, the full variable domain is GAGVSQTPSNKVTEKGKYVELRCDPISGHTALYWYRQSLGQGPEFLIYFQGTGAADDSGLPNDRFFAVRPEGSVSTLKIQRTERGDSAVYLCASSERGRDTDTQYFGPGTRLTVL.

This clonotype showed up just a few times. The chain recombines TRBV6-1 with TRBJ1-5; 9 nucleotides agree with TRBD1. The CDR3 has 19 residues. Germline CDR1 MNHNS, CDR2 SASEGT. V dropped 3 bases and J dropped 4; count of bases not matched to a gene: 16. In DNA form, the CDR3 reads TGTGCCAGCAGTGATCTTCCTTTTAGTGGACAGGGGATTAATCAGCCCCAGCATTTT. Translation gives CASSDLPFSGQGINQPQHF.

This clonotype was seen more than once but under ten times. The rearrangement joins TRBV12-3 or TRBV12-4 to TRBJ2-1; D gene ambiguous. CDR3 length: 15 amino acids. Trimming pared 6 bases from V and 0 bases from J, leaving 12 bases between. The CDR3 protein is CASSYRRSSYNEQFF. As DNA, the CDR3 is TGTGCCAGCAGCTATAGACGGAGCTCCTACAATGAGCAGTTCTTC.